Shown below are 5 T cell receptor beta chains from a single sample sequenced in a study of shared clonotypes between healthy human individuals. Measured with immunoSEQ multiplex PCR; TCRdb has only the in-frame clones, and not every one. Of about 2.3 million clones in the sample, approximately 90% were seen once. The sample consisted of naive CD4+ T cells from PBMCs. Subset noted: CD45RA+ positively selected. These receptors were collected from a man aged 18 to 29 in good health. Some clones in this sample may be carry-over from other donors' samples.

The rearrangement joins TRBV7-6 to TRBJ1-1; TRBD1 matches at 8 bases. This CDR3 is 18 amino acids long. Germline loops: CDR1 SGHVS, CDR2 FNYEAQ. With V trimmed by 5 bases and J by 4 bases, 18 bases remained unmatched. In DNA, the CDR3 is TGTGCCAGCAGCGACTCCAGGGGGCGCGGAAAGGGTAGCACTGAAGCTTTCTTT. Protein sequence: CASSDSRGRGKGSTEAFF.

The chain carries TRBV11-3 and TRBJ2-3, with TRBD2 matching 9 bases. V was pared by 4 bases and J by 0 bases, with 5 bases of the junction left unmatched. CDR3 length equals 16 residues. The germline V gene has CDR1 SGHNT and CDR2 YENEEA. The CDR3, as DNA: TGTGCCAGCAGCTGGACCGGGACTAGCAGCACAGATACGCAGTATTTT. Translated, it gives CASSWTGTSSTDTQYF.

This chain connects TRBV6-9 to TRBJ2-4; D is perhaps TRBD1 (6 bases). Germline CDR1 and CDR2: MNHGY and SVAAGI. CDR3 size: 15 residues. V lost 5 bases and J lost 1, with 12 bases in between. The CDR3 region has the DNA TGTGCCAGCAGTCCCTCCCAGGGGGCCAAAAACATTCAGTACTTC. Its translation: CASSPSQGAKNIQYF.

The chain is built from TRBV9 and TRBJ2-2; 14 bases are a match to TRBD2. With V trimmed by 3 bases and J by 3 bases, 7 bases remained unmatched. CDR1 and CDR2 (germline): SGDLS, YYNGEE. The CDR3 has 18 amino acids. The CDR3 here is CASSAGTSGSGYTGELFF. The CDR3 DNA reads as TGTGCCAGCAGCGCCGGGACTAGCGGGAGTGGTTACACCGGGGAGCTGTTTTTT.

The sample holds one count of this clone. Other DNA sequences within the sample encode an identical CDR3. The rearrangement joins TRBV28 to TRBJ2-7, with 9 nucleotides matching TRBD1. Germline V gives CDR1 MDHEN, CDR2 SYDVKM. The CDR3 sequence is 15 residues long. The V and J ends lost 6 bases and 4 bases, in that order; junction bases with no gene match: 10. CDR3 residues: CASSFPGQGRYEQYF. The DNA of the CDR3 is TGTGCCAGCAGCTTTCCTGGACAGGGGCGGTACGAGCAGTACTTC.